This T cell receptor (beta chain) was recovered during a study of T cells after yellow fever vaccination. TCRdb reanalysed the 5' RACE reads using MiXCR and keeps one entry per CDR3 protein. Here the sample spans some 240,000 distinct CDR3 sequences, roughly 3.5% being singletons. The CDR3 length is 14 residues. Trimming cost V 3 bases and J 11 bases; bases outside gene matches: 11. Germline CDR1 is LGHNA and CDR2 is YNFKEQ. Many counts were recorded for this clonotype. The source is a man between 18 and 29 years old who received the YFV17D yellow fever vaccine. The rearrangement links TRBV4-2 to TRBJ1-1; 8 bases line up with TRBD1. The specimen comprised PBMCs, sampled 15 days after the yellow fever booster vaccination. In DNA, the CDR3 is TGTGCCAGCAGCCAGGGTAGAGGACAGGGCAGCGCTTTCTTT. Translated, it gives CASSQGRGQGSAFF.